Listed below are T cell receptor beta chains from one sample, sequenced in a study of cytomegalovirus exposure and HLA in healthy donors. Clones were read by immunoSEQ multiplex PCR, and TCRdb kept only the in-frame ones, dropping some. The sample gives some 180,000 clones, about 81% of which show up once; 0.95% to 1.5% is in the top ten. Sequenced sample: PBMCs. The receptors here all came from a woman aged 25 to 45 in good health and CMV-seronegative. Both conserved end residues are part of each CDR3. A D gene is named only where the DNA matches it firmly. The size of a clone is reported for some rows only, either as once, few or many, or as a class for expanded clones.

clone size: -; V gene: TRBV6-1; J gene: TRBJ2-6; D gene: -; CDR3 length: 15; CDR3 DNA: TGTGCCAGCAGTGTGGCGGGGTCTGGGGCCAACGTCCTGACTTTC; CDR3 protein: CASSVAGSGANVLTF
clone size: -; V gene: TRBV6-5; J gene: TRBJ1-3; D gene: TRBD1; CDR3 length: 15; CDR3 DNA: TGTGCCAGTCGGACAGGGGGGGGCTCTGGAAACACCATATATTTT; CDR3 protein: CASRTGGGSGNTIYF
clone size: -; V gene: TRBV9; J gene: TRBJ1-1; D gene: -; CDR3 length: 15; CDR3 DNA: TGTGCCAGCAGCGTAGTCCCGGGAACTAGCACTGAAGCTTTCTTT; CDR3 protein: CASSVVPGTSTEAFF
clone size: -; V gene: TRBV5-1; J gene: TRBJ1-3; D gene: -; CDR3 length: 17; CDR3 DNA: TGCGCCAGCAGCTTGGAAGTAGGGGGTATCAACGGAAACACCATATATTTT; CDR3 protein: CASSLEVGGINGNTIYF
clone size: -; V gene: TRBV2; J gene: TRBJ2-3; D gene: -; CDR3 length: 15; CDR3 DNA: TGTGCCAACAGACAGGGAGGGGGTGTGGCAGATACGCAGTATTTT; CDR3 protein: CANRQGGGVADTQYF
clone size: -; V gene: TRBV25-1; J gene: TRBJ1-2; D gene: TRBD1; CDR3 length: 14; CDR3 DNA: TGTGCCAGCAGTGAAGGAGGGACAGGGAATGGCTACACCTTC; CDR3 protein: CASSEGGTGNGYTF
clone size: -; V gene: TRBV5-1; J gene: TRBJ1-2; D gene: -; CDR3 length: 15; CDR3 DNA: TGCGCCAGCAGCTACGGGATCCCAGATAACTATGGCTACACCTTC; CDR3 protein: CASSYGIPDNYGYTF
clone size: -; V gene: TRBV7-3; J gene: TRBJ2-6; D gene: -; CDR3 length: 17; CDR3 DNA: TGTGCCAGCAGCTTTAGGGCAGGGGAATCTGGGGCCAACGTCCTGACTTTC; CDR3 protein: CASSFRAGESGANVLTF
clone size: -; V gene: TRBV9; J gene: TRBJ2-2; D gene: TRBD2; CDR3 length: 16; CDR3 DNA: TGTGCCAGCAGCCCTACTAGCGTAGCGAACACCGGGGAGCTGTTTTTT; CDR3 protein: CASSPTSVANTGELFF
clone size: -; V gene: TRBV11-2; J gene: TRBJ2-2; D gene: -; CDR3 length: 13; CDR3 DNA: TGTGCCAGCAGCTTCGGGTACACCGGGGAGCTGTTTTTT; CDR3 protein: CASSFGYTGELFF
clone size: -; V gene: TRBV6-6; J gene: TRBJ1-5; D gene: TRBD1; CDR3 length: 16; CDR3 DNA: TGTGCCAGCAGTTACCCAGGACAGGGACGCAATCAGCCCCAGCATTTT; CDR3 protein: CASSYPGQGRNQPQHF
clone size: -; V gene: TRBV2; J gene: TRBJ1-4; D gene: TRBD1; CDR3 length: 20; CDR3 DNA: TGTGCCACCAGATCCACCCCGACAGGGGGATATGGAAAAACTAATGAAAAACTGTTTTTT; CDR3 protein: CATRSTPTGGYGKTNEKLFF
clone size: -; V gene: TRBV7-2; J gene: TRBJ1-2; D gene: -; CDR3 length: 13; CDR3 DNA: TGTGCCAGACTGTTAGCGGGGGTTGGTGGCTACACCTTC; CDR3 protein: CARLLAGVGGYTF
clone size: few; V gene: TRBV9; J gene: TRBJ2-5; D gene: -; CDR3 length: 12; CDR3 DNA: TGTGCCAGCAGTCTGAGCGGGGAGACCCAGTACTTC; CDR3 protein: CASSLSGETQYF
clone size: -; V gene: TRBV27; J gene: TRBJ1-6; D gene: -; CDR3 length: 15; CDR3 DNA: TGTGCCAGCAGTTTCAGTTCCGGACAGAATTCACCCCTCCACTTT; CDR3 protein: CASSFSSGQNSPLHF
clone size: -; V gene: TRBV5-1; J gene: TRBJ2-2; D gene: TRBD1; CDR3 length: 17; CDR3 DNA: TGCGCCAGCAGCTACCCGGACAGGGGGCAGGTCACCGGGGAGCTGTTTTTT; CDR3 protein: CASSYPDRGQVTGELFF
clone size: -; V gene: TRBV6-6; J gene: TRBJ2-7; D gene: -; CDR3 length: 14; CDR3 DNA: TGTGCCAGCACCCCAGGGATTTTCTCCTACGAGCAGTACTTC; CDR3 protein: CASTPGIFSYEQYF
clone size: -; V gene: TRBV5-4; J gene: TRBJ1-4; D gene: TRBD1; CDR3 length: 16; CDR3 DNA: TGTGCCAGCAGCCCCACTCCCGACAGGGGAAGAGAAAAACTGTTTTTT; CDR3 protein: CASSPTPDRGREKLFF
clone size: -; V gene: TRBV18; J gene: TRBJ1-1; D gene: TRBD1; CDR3 length: 15; CDR3 DNA: TGTGCCAGCTCACCTACCGGGACAGGGAACACTGAAGCTTTCTTT; CDR3 protein: CASSPTGTGNTEAFF
clone size: -; V gene: TRBV30; J gene: TRBJ1-2; D gene: -; CDR3 length: 13; CDR3 DNA: TGTGCCTGGAGTAAGGACGGGAAAGGTGGCTACACCTTC; CDR3 protein: CAWSKDGKGGYTF
clone size: once; V gene: TRBV5-1; J gene: TRBJ2-1; D gene: TRBD2; CDR3 length: 15; CDR3 DNA: TGCGCCAGCAGCCAGGGACTAGCGGGGGCTCATGAGCAGTTCTTC; CDR3 protein: CASSQGLAGAHEQFF
clone size: -; V gene: TRBV5-6; J gene: TRBJ2-1; D gene: TRBD2; CDR3 length: 14; CDR3 DNA: TGTGCCAGCAGCTTCCCCGGGACTACCACTGAGCAGTTCTTC; CDR3 protein: CASSFPGTTTEQFF
clone size: few; V gene: TRBV18; J gene: TRBJ2-1; D gene: -; CDR3 length: 11; CDR3 DNA: TGTGCCAGCTCACCCGACAATGAGCAGTTCTTC; CDR3 protein: CASSPDNEQFF
clone size: once; V gene: TRBV5-4; J gene: TRBJ2-3; D gene: TRBD1; CDR3 length: 17; CDR3 DNA: TGTGCCAGCGGCAAGGGGGGACAGGGGATAAGCACAGATACGCAGTATTTT; CDR3 protein: CASGKGGQGISTDTQYF
clone size: few; V gene: TRBV6-5; J gene: TRBJ2-7; D gene: -; CDR3 length: 13; CDR3 DNA: TGTGCCAGCAGCACCCCCCTAGCGTACGAGCAGTACTTC; CDR3 protein: CASSTPLAYEQYF
clone size: -; V gene: TRBV2; J gene: TRBJ2-3; D gene: TRBD2; CDR3 length: 14; CDR3 DNA: TGTGCCAGCAGAAGACTAGCTGGCACAGATACGCAGTATTTT; CDR3 protein: CASRRLAGTDTQYF
clone size: few; V gene: TRBV5-1; J gene: TRBJ1-2; D gene: -; CDR3 length: 14; CDR3 DNA: TGCGCCAGCAGCTTCGACCTCGCTATCGGGGGCTACACCTTC; CDR3 protein: CASSFDLAIGGYTF
clone size: -; V gene: TRBV7-8; J gene: TRBJ1-2; D gene: TRBD1; CDR3 length: 14; CDR3 DNA: TGTGCCAGCAGCTTCCTGACAGGGGTGACTGGCTACACCTTC; CDR3 protein: CASSFLTGVTGYTF